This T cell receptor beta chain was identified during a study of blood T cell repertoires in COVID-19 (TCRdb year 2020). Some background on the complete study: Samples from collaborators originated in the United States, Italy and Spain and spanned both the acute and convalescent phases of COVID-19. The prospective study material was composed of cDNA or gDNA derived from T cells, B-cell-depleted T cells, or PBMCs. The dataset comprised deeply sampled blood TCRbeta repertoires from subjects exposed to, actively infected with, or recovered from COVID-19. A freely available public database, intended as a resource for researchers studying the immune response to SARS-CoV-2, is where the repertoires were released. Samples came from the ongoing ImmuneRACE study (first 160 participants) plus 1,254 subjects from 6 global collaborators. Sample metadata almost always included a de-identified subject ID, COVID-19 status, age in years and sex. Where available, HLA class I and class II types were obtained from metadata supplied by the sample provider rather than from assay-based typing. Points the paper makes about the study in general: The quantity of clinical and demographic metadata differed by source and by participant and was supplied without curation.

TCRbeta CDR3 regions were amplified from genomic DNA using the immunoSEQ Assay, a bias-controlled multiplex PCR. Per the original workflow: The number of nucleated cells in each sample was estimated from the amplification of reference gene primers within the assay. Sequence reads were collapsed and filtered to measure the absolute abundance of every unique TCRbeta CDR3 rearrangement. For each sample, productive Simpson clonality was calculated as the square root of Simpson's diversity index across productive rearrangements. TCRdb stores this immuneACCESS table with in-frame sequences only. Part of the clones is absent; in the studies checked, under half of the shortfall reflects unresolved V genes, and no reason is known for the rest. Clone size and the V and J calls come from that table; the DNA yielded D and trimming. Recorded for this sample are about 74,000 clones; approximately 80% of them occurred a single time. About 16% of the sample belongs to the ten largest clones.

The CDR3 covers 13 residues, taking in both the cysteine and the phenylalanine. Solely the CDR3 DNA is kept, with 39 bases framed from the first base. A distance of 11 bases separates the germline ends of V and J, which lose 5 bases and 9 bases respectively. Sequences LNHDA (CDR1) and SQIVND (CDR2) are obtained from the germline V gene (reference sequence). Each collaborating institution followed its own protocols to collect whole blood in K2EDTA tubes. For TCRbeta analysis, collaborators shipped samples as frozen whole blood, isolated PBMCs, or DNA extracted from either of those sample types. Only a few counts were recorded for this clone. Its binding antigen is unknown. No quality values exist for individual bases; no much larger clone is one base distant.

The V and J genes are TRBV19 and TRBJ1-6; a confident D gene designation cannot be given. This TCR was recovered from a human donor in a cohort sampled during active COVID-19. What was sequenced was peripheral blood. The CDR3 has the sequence CASSSGWASPLHF. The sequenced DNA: TGTGCCAGTAGTTCGGGGTGGGCTTCACCCCTCCACTTT.